The T cell receptor beta chain described here comes from a study of Graves' ophthalmopathy and Graves' hyperthyroidism. Transcripts of RNA were the source for amplifying TCR beta CDR3 regions. HTBI-primed first-round RT-PCR preceded second-round multiplex PCR. TCRdb processed the multiplex PCR reads anew with MiXCR; each CDR3 protein has one entry. The profile shows 300,000 to 400,000 distinct CDR3 sequences, 17% of them singletons. This clonotype showed up many times. Deletions cut 2 bases from V and 2 bases from J, with 15 bases between. CDR3 length: 16 residues. Looked up from germline, CDR1 is SGHAT and CDR2 is FQNNGV.

The chain has TRBV11-2 and TRBJ2-5, with a weak D call TRBD2 (5 bases). Sequencing was done on a sample of peripheral blood. This TCR derives from an adult man with Graves' ophthalmopathy. CDR3 loop: CASSLNWLEEQETQYF. The CDR3 DNA reads TGTGCCAGCAGCTTAAATTGGCTGGAGGAGCAAGAGACCCAGTACTTC.